This T cell receptor beta chain was recorded in a study of monozygotic twins with inflammatory bowel disease. TCRdb re-called the 5' RACE reads, yielding one record per CDR3 amino acid sequence without DNA. Listed are 150,000 to 200,000 distinct CDR3 sequences; roughly 2.6% falls within the top ten. The germline CDR1 and CDR2 sequences are LGHDT and YNNKEL (reference sequence). The CDR3 has 15 amino acids. Input material: blood. The receptor was isolated from a human donor with ulcerative colitis or Crohn's disease, or a healthy co-twin of an affected twin (not recorded which). This chain uses TRBV3-1 with TRBJ2-3; there is no DNA to check the TCRdb D call of TRBD2. The CDR3 reads CASSQDLAEPDTQYF.